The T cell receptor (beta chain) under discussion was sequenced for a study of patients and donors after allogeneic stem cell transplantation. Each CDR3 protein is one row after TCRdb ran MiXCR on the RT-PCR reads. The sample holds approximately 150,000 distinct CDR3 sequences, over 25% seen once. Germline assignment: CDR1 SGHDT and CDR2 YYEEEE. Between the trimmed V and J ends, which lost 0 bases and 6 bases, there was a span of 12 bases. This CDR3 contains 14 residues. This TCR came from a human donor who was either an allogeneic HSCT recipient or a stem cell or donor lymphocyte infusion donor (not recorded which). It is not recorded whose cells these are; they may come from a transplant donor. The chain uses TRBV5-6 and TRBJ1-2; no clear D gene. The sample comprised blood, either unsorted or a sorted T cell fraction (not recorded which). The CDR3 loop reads CASSLGFERDGYTF. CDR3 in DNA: TGTGCCAGCAGCTTGGGTTTCGAACGGGATGGCTACACCTTC.